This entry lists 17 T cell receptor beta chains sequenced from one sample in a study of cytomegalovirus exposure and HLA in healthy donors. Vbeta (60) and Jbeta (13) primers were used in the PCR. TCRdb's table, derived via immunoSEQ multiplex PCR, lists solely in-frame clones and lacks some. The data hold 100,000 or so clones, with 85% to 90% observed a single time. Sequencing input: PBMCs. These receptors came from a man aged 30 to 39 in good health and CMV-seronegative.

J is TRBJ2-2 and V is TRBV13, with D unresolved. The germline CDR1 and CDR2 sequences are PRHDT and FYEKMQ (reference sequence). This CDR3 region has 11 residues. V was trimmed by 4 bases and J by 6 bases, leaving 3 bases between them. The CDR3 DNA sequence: TGTGCCAGCAGCTCGTCCGGGGAGCTGTTTTTT. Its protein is CASSSSGELFF.

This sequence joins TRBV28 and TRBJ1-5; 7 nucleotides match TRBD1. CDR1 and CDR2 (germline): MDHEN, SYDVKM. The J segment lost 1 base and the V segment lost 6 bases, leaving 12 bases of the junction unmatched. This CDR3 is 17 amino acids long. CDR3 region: CASSPINRGLSNQPQHF. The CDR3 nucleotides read TGTGCCAGCAGCCCAATCAACAGGGGTTTGAGCAATCAGCCCCAGCATTTT.

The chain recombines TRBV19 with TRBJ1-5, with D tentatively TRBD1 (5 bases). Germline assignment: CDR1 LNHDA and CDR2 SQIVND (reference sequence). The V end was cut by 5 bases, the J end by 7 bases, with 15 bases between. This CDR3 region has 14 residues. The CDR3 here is CASSHGGRYQPQHF. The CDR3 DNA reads TGTGCCAGTAGTCATGGGGGGAGGTACCAGCCCCAGCATTTT.

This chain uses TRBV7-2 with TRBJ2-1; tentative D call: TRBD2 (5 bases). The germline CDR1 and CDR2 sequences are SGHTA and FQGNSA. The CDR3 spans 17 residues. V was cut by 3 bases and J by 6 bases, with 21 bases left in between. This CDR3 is CASSFLARVVKGNEQFF. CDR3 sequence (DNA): TGTGCCAGCAGCTTCCTTGCGCGGGTGGTTAAGGGCAATGAGCAGTTCTTC.

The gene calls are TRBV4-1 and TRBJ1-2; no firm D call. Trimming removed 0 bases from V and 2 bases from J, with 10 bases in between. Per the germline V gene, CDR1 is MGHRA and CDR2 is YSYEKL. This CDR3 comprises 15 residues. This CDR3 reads CASSQDEGRNYGYTF. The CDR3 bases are TGCGCCAGCAGCCAAGATGAGGGTCGGAACTATGGCTACACCTTC.

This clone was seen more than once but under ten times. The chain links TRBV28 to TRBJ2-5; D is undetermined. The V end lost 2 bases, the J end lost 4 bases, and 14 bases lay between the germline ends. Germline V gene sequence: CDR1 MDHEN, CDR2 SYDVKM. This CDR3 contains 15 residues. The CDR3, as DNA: TGTGCCAGCAGTTTACGCAGACTTCTGGGAGAGACCCAGTACTTC. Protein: CASSLRRLLGETQYF.

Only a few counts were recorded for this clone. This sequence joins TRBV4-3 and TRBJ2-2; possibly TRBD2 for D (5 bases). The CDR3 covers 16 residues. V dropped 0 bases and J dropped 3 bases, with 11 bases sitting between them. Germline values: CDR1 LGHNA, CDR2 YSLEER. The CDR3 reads CASSQDMSGHTGELFF. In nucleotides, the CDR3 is TGCGCCAGCAGCCAAGATATGAGCGGACACACCGGGGAGCTGTTTTTT.

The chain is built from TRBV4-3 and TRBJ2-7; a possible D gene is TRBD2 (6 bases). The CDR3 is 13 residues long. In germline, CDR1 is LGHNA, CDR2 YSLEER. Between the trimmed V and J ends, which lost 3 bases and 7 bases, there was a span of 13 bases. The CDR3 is CASSQKTGSEQYF. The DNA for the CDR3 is TGCGCCAGCAGCCAGAAGACCGGGAGTGAGCAGTACTTC.

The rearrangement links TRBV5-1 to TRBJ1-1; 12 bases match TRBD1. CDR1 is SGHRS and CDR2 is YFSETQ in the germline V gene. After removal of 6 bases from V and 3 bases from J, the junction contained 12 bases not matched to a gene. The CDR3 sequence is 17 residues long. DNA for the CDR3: TGCGCCAGCATCAAGGGACAGGGGGCGCCCGGGGACACTGAAGCTTTCTTT. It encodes CASIKGQGAPGDTEAFF.

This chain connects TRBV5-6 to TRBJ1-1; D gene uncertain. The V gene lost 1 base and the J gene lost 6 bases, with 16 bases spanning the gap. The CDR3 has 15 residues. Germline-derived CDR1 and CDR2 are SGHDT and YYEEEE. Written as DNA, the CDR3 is TGTGCCAGCAGCTTGAGGTGGGAGCCCCCCCCTGAAGCTTTCTTT. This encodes CASSLRWEPPPEAFF.

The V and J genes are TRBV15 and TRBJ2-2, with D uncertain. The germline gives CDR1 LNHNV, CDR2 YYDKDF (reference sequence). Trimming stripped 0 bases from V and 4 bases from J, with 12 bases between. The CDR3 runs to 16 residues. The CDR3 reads CATSRELSLVTGELFF. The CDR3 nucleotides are TGTGCCACCAGCAGAGAGTTGAGTCTCGTCACCGGGGAGCTGTTTTTT.

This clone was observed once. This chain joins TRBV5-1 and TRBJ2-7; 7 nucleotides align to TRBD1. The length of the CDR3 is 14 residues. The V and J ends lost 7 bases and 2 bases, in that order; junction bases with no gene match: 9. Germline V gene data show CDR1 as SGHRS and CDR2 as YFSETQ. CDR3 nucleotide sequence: TGCGCCAGCGGATCCGGGACAGAGACCTACGAGCAGTACTTC. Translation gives CASGSGTETYEQYF.

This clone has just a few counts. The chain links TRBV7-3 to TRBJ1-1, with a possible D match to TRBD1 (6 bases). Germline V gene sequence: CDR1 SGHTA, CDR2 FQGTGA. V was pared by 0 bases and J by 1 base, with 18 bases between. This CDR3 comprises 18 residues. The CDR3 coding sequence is TGTGCCAGCAGCTTAACCGGGCTCAGGGGCGGTCAGAACACTGAAGCTTTCTTT. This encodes CASSLTGLRGGQNTEAFF.

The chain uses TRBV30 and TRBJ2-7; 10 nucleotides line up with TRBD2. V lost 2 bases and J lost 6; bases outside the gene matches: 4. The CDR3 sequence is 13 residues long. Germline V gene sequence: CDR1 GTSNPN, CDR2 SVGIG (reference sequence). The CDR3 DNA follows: TGTGCCTGGAGTAAGCGGGAGGGCTCCGAGCAGTACTTC. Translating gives CAWSKREGSEQYF.

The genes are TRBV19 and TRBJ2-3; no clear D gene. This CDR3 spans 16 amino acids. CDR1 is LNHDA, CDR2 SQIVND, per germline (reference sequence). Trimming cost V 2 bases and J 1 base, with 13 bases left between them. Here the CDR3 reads CASSIRRGARTDTQYF. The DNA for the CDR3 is TGTGCCAGTAGTATAAGGAGAGGCGCTCGCACAGATACGCAGTATTTT. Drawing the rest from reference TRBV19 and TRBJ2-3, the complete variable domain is DGGITQSPKYLFRKEGQNVTLSCEQNLNHDAMYWYRQDPGQGLRLIYYSQIVNDFQKGDIAEGYSVSREKKESFPLTVTSAQKNPTAFYLCASSIRRGARTDTQYFGPGTRLTVL.

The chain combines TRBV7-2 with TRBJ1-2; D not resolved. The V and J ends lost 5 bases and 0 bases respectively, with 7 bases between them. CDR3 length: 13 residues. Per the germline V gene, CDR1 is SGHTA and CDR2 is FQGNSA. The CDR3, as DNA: TGTGCCAGCAGCCCCTACTCTAACTATGGCTACACCTTC. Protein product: CASSPYSNYGYTF.

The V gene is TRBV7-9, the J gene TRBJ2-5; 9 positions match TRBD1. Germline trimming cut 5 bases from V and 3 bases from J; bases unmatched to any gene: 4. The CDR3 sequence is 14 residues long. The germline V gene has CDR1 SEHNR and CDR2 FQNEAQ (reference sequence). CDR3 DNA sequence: TGTGCCAGCAGCCTGGACAGGGGCGAAGAGACCCAGTACTTC. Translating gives CASSLDRGEETQYF.